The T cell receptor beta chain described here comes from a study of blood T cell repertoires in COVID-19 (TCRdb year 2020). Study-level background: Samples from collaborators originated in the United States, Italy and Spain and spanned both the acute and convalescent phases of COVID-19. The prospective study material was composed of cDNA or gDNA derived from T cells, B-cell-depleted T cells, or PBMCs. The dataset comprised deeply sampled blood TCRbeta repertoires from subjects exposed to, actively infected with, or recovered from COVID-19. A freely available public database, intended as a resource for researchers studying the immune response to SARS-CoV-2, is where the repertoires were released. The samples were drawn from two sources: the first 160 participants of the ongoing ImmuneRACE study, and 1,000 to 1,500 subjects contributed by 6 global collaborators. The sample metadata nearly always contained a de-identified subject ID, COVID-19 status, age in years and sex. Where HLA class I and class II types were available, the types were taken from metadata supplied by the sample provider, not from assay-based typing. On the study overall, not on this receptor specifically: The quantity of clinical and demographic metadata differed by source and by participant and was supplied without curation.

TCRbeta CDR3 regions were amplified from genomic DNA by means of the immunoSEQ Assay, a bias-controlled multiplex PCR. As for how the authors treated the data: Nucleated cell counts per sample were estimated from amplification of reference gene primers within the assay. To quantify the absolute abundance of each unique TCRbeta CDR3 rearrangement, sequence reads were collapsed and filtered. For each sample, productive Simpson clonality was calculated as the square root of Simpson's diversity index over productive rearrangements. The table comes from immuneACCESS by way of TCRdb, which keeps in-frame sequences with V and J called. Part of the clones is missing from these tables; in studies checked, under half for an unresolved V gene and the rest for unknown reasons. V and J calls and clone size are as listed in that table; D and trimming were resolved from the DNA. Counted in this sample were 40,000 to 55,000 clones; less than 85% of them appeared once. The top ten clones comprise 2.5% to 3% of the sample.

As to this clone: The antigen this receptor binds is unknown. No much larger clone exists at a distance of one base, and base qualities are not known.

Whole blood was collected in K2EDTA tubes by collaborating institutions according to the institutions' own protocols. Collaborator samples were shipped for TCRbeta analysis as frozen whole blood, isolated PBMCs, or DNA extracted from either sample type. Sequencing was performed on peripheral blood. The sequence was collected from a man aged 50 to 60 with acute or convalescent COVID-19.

Here the CDR3 is given as CASRGQGEGYTF. The bases are TGTGCCAGCAGGGGACAGGGGGAAGGCTACACCTTC. In this chain, TRBV28 is recombined with TRBJ1-2; 11 central nucleotides agree with TRBD1. Compared with germline, V lacks 6 bases and J lacks 8 bases; bases without a gene match: 2. From the cysteine up to the phenylalanine, the CDR3 has a length of 12 residues. The retained sequence is limited to the CDR3, 36 bases, with the frame set at the first base. Reading the germline V gene gives CDR1 MDHEN and CDR2 SYDVKM.